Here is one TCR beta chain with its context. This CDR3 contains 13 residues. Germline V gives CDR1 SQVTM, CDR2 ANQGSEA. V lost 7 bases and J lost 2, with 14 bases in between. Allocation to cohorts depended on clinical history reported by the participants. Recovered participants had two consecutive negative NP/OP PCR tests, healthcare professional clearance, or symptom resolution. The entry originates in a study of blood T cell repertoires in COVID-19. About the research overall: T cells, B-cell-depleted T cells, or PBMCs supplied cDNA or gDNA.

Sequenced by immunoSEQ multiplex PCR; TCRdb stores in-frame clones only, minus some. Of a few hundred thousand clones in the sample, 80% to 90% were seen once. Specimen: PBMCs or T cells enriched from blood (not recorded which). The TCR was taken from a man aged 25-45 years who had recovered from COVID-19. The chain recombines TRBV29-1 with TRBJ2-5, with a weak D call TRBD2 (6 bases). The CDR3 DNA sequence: TGCAGCGGGAACCGGGACTCACAAGAGACCCAGTACTTC. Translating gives CSGNRDSQETQYF.